These 30 T cell receptor beta chains came from one sample sequenced in a study of spatial heterogeneity in lung cancer (dated by TCRdb to about 2019). What the time point label conveys for this sample: sample taken at primary tumor resection. Without any cell sorting, TCR sequencing was performed on whole RNA extracted either from tumor and nontumor lung tissue or from cryopreserved PBMC samples. Receptor amplification or capture employed 5' RACE. Reads for this sample came from a NextSeq 500. The raw public data were reprocessed by TCRdb itself: fastp quality trimming at Q25, MiXCR clonotype calling, in-frame beta chains only. Here each entry gathers all rows of one CDR3 protein and keeps the most common genes and DNA. The sample data list around 12,000 distinct CDR3 sequences, and 14% of these were observed just once. The ten most abundant clones make up 2.4% of the sample. Sequencing used PBMCs, obtained at surgery. The receptors derive from a female donor with early-stage non-small cell lung cancer.

This clonotype counts as medium-sized (0.01 to 0.1%). This sequence joins TRBV24-1 and TRBJ2-1; possible D gene TRBD1, 6 bases. The V end lost 4 bases, the J end lost 5 bases, and 11 bases lay between the germline ends. Germline V CDR1 and CDR2: KGHDR, SFDVKD. This CDR3 has 14 amino acids. The CDR3, as DNA: TGTGCCACCAGTGACCCCGGGACACACAATGAGCAGTTCTTC. Residues: CATSDPGTHNEQFF.

This sequence joins TRBV4-1 and TRBJ1-6; D perhaps matches TRBD1 (5 bases). The CDR3 is made up of 16 amino acids. Germline V CDR1 and CDR2: MGHRA, YSYEKL. V lost 0 bases, J lost 7 bases, and 13 bases lay in between. The CDR3 loop reads CASSQDPPGLNSPLHF. CDR3 nucleotide sequence: TGCGCCAGCAGCCAAGATCCCCCAGGGTTGAATTCACCCCTCCACTTT.

This clonotype was counted ten times or more. The chain joins TRBV6-2 or TRBV6-3 to TRBJ2-2; 8 bases map to TRBD2. The trim removed 6 bases at V and 4 bases at J, leaving 10 bases unmatched. Germline CDR1 is MNHEY and CDR2 is SVGEGT. The CDR3 is 16 amino acids. The CDR3 sequence is CASSLSKSGSTGELFF. In DNA, the CDR3 is TGTGCCAGCAGCCTAAGCAAGAGCGGGAGCACCGGGGAGCTGTTTTTT.

This clonotype was seen more than once but under ten times. The gene calls are TRBV18 and TRBJ2-6, with 8 bases lining up with TRBD2. Trimming took 3 bases from V and 8 from J; bases not matched to a gene: 6. The CDR3 is 15 amino acids. Germline V gene lookup returns CDR1 KGHSH and CDR2 LQKENI. This chain's CDR3 is CASSPVSGGPNVLTF. DNA for the CDR3: TGTGCCAGCTCACCTGTCTCGGGGGGGCCCAACGTCCTGACTTTC.

This clonotype was recorded a few times. The chain recombines TRBV29-1 with TRBJ1-5; TRBD1 matches 9 bases. Germline CDR1 reads SQVTM; CDR2 reads ANQGSEA. CDR3 length: 14 amino acids. With 6 bases clipped from V and 2 bases from J, the junction kept 5 bases outside the gene matches. This CDR3 is CSVRGQGGNQPQHF. The CDR3 DNA follows: TGCAGCGTGAGGGGACAGGGCGGCAATCAGCCCCAGCATTTT.

There are many counts of this clonotype. The gene calls are TRBV6-5 and TRBJ2-1, with TRBD1 identical over 10 bases. This CDR3 spans 15 amino acids. The V gene's germline CDR1 is MNHEY and CDR2 SVGAGI. The trim removed 2 bases at V and 6 bases at J, leaving 4 bases unmatched. CDR3 region: CASSYTGTGVNEQFF. CDR3 nucleotide sequence: TGTGCCAGCAGTTACACCGGGACAGGGGTCAATGAGCAGTTCTTC.

In its sample, this clonotype was seen many times. The chain combines TRBV19 with TRBJ1-5; a possible D gene is TRBD1 (5 bases). Per the germline V gene, CDR1 is LNHDA and CDR2 is SQIVND (reference sequence). The CDR3 runs 15 residues. Trimming took 6 bases from V and 0 from J, leaving 12 bases between them. The CDR3, as DNA: TGTGCCAGTAGCACCGACAGCTATAGCAATCAGCCCCAGCATTTT. Protein sequence: CASSTDSYSNQPQHF.

This clonotype was observed many times. This chain joins TRBV10-2 and TRBJ2-1; TRBD2 is a possible D gene (5 bases). The CDR3 runs 14 residues. Germline loops: CDR1 WSHSY, CDR2 SAAADI. Trimming cost V 5 bases and J 3 bases, with 11 bases left between them. For the CDR3, the DNA is TGCGCCAGCAGTTTACGGGAACTCTACAATGAGCAGTTCTTC. It is translated as CASSLRELYNEQFF.

This clonotype rates as medium-sized. The chain uses TRBV6-5 and TRBJ1-1; the match to TRBD1 covers 7 bases. The CDR3 has 16 residues. Germline V CDR1 and CDR2: MNHEY, SVGAGI. With V trimmed by 6 bases and J by 0 bases, 10 bases remained unmatched. The CDR3, as DNA: TGTGCCAGCAGCCGGAGTTGGACAGGCTTGAACACTGAAGCTTTCTTT. It encodes CASSRSWTGLNTEAFF.

By sample share, this clonotype is medium-sized (0.01 to 0.1%). The chain employs TRBV5-1 and TRBJ2-3; 9 bases match TRBD2. V was pared by 1 base and J by 4 bases, with 7 bases of the junction left unmatched. The CDR3 totals 16 residues. Germline CDR1 is SGHRS and CDR2 is YFSETQ. The CDR3 reads CASSLPSGAGSDTQYF. The CDR3 DNA sequence: TGCGCCAGCAGCTTGCCTAGCGGGGCGGGGTCAGATACGCAGTATTTT.

This clonotype rates as medium-sized. This chain uses TRBV28 with TRBJ2-5, with TRBD1 matching over 9 bases. The CDR3 is made up of 15 amino acids. The V gene's germline CDR1 is MDHEN and CDR2 SYDVKM. J was trimmed by 1 base and V by 6 bases; bases with no gene match: 6. This CDR3 reads CASRPQGASQETQYF. CDR3 in DNA: TGTGCCAGCAGACCACAGGGGGCATCCCAAGAGACCCAGTACTTC.

This clonotype occurred many times. V gene TRBV29-1 combines with J gene TRBJ2-5; D is unresolved. The V gene's germline CDR1 is SQVTM and CDR2 ANQGSEA. The ends were cut back, 6 bases at V and 0 bases at J, with 8 bases in the middle. This CDR3 has 12 amino acids. In DNA form, the CDR3 reads TGCAGCGTCTTAGAATACCAAGAGACCCAGTACTTC. Its protein is CSVLEYQETQYF.

This clonotype was seen at least ten times. The chain carries TRBV7-8 and TRBJ2-4; 9 positions agree with TRBD1. From germline, CDR1 is SGHVS and CDR2 FQNEAQ. The CDR3 is 15 amino acids. V was pared by 2 bases and J by 7 bases, with 6 bases of the junction left unmatched. CDR3 in amino acids: CASSLYTGGANIQYF. CDR3 sequence (DNA): TGTGCCAGCAGCTTATATACAGGGGGCGCGAACATTCAGTACTTC.

This clonotype is medium-sized (0.01 to 0.1%) by share. The rearrangement joins TRBV6-2 or TRBV6-3 to TRBJ1-1; TRBD1 agrees at 9 bases. With 7 bases clipped from V and 0 bases from J, the junction kept 6 bases outside the gene matches. The germline V gene has CDR1 MNHEY and CDR2 SVGEGT. The CDR3 consists of 15 residues. CDR3 protein: CASTLTGGLNTEAFF. The DNA for the CDR3 is TGTGCCAGCACCTTGACAGGGGGACTGAACACTGAAGCTTTCTTT.

In this sample, this clonotype turned up many times. J is TRBJ2-3 and V is TRBV7-8; D is unresolved. In germline, CDR1 is SGHVS, CDR2 FQNEAQ. The CDR3 consists of 14 residues. V lost 0 bases, J lost 4 bases, and 8 bases lay in between. The CDR3 DNA reads TGTGCCAGCAGCTTAGCGACCAAATCAGATACGCAGTATTTT. Protein product: CASSLATKSDTQYF.

This clonotype is deemed medium-sized. The J gene is TRBJ2-3, the V gene TRBV29-1; no firm D call. This CDR3 has 12 residues. Germline values: CDR1 SQVTM, CDR2 ANQGSEA. As DNA, the CDR3 is TGCAGTGGGTGGTCAGGATCTGATACGCAGTATTTT. Translated: CSGWSGSDTQYF.

By share, this clonotype ranks as medium-sized. The chain couples TRBV6-5 to TRBJ2-7, with 8 bases matching TRBD1. The V gene's germline CDR1 is MNHEY and CDR2 SVGAGI. The CDR3 covers 13 residues. After removal of 3 bases from V and 4 bases from J, the junction contained 2 bases not matched to a gene. The DNA of the CDR3 is TGTGCCAGCAGTTATCGGGACAGGTACGAGCAGTACTTC. This sequence encodes CASSYRDRYEQYF.

By frequency in the sample, this clonotype is medium-sized (0.01 to 0.1%). This sequence joins TRBV20-1 and TRBJ2-5; 12 bases align to TRBD2. Germline CDR1 is DFQATT and CDR2 is SNEGSKA (reference sequence). The V segment lost 4 bases and the J segment 2 bases; nucleotides outside the gene matches: 8. CDR3 length equals 16 residues. The CDR3 sequence: CSATPRLAGVQETQYF. The DNA for the CDR3 is TGCAGTGCTACACCACGACTAGCGGGAGTTCAAGAGACCCAGTACTTC.

This clonotype has at least ten counts. This rearrangement joins TRBV10-3 to TRBJ1-2; unclear D gene. V gave up 0 bases and J gave up 7 bases, with 18 bases separating them. The CDR3 loop spans 16 amino acids. CDR1 ENHRY and CDR2 SYGVKD come from the germline V gene. CDR3 amino acids: CAISESSSRRGGGYTF. The CDR3, as DNA: TGTGCCATCAGTGAGTCGTCTAGTCGGCGGGGAGGTGGCTACACCTTC.

This clonotype was recorded at least ten times. The chain recombines TRBV6-2 or TRBV6-3 with TRBJ2-1, with TRBD2 identical over 13 bases. The junction had 6 bases not matched to a gene; V was cut back by 4 bases and J by 9 bases. Germline CDR1 MNHEY, CDR2 SVGEGT. The CDR3 runs 15 residues. The DNA for the CDR3 is TGTGCCAGCAGTTCCCGACTAGCGGGAGGTGGTGAGCAGTTCTTC. Protein: CASSSRLAGGGEQFF.

The chain combines TRBV2 with TRBJ1-1; 8 bases agree with TRBD1. Trimming removed 7 bases from V and 1 base from J; junction bases left unmatched: 8. The length of the CDR3 is 15 residues. Germline CDR1 SNHLY, CDR2 FYNNEI. CDR3 region: CASNLAGGPNTEAFF. The CDR3 DNA reads TGTGCCAGCAACCTGGCAGGGGGCCCGAACACTGAAGCTTTCTTT.

This clonotype has just a few counts. The chain couples TRBV7-2 to TRBJ1-2; D not certain. From germline, CDR1 is SGHTA and CDR2 FQGNSA. The CDR3 runs to 14 residues. V gave up 2 bases and J gave up 2 bases, with 9 bases separating them. The CDR3 sequence is CASSLNSGNYGYTF. The CDR3 nucleotides are TGTGCCAGCAGCTTAAATTCAGGCAACTATGGCTACACCTTC.

In this sample, this clonotype turned up many times. CDR3 sequence reads: CSARDTKWDGSGELFF. The CDR3 region has the DNA TGCAGTGCTAGAGATACAAAATGGGACGGTTCTGGGGAGCTGTTTTTT. The chain couples TRBV20-1 to TRBJ2-2; either TRBD1 or TRBD2 may fit D (5 bases each). This CDR3 region has 16 residues. Germline CDR1 DFQATT, CDR2 SNEGSKA (reference sequence). Deletions cut 0 bases from V and 8 bases from J, with 19 bases between.

By sample share, this clonotype is medium-sized. The rearrangement uses TRBV12-3 or TRBV12-4 and TRBJ1-1; D unclear. Trimming took off 3 bases at V and 3 bases at J, with 11 bases between the two ends. The CDR3 is 14 amino acids. CDR3 nucleotide sequence: TGTGCCAGCAGTTTGACGGGAACCTACACTGAAGCTTTCTTT. Amino acids: CASSLTGTYTEAFF.

At least ten counts were recorded for this clonotype. V is TRBV19 and J is TRBJ2-7; 11 bases line up with TRBD1. V shed 6 bases, J shed 3 bases, and the junction held 4 bases outside the gene matches. The germline gives CDR1 LNHDA, CDR2 SQIVND (reference sequence). This CDR3 has 14 amino acids. CDR3 sequence (DNA): TGTGCCAGTAGCCCCGGGACAGGGGGCTACGAGCAGTACTTC. Translated, it gives CASSPGTGGYEQYF. Filled out from reference TRBV19 and TRBJ2-7, the complete variable domain reads DGGITQSPKYLFRKEGQNVTLSCEQNLNHDAMYWYRQDPGQGLRLIYYSQIVNDFQKGDIAEGYSVSREKKESFPLTVTSAQKNPTAFYLCASSPGTGGYEQYFGPGTRLTVT.

In its sample, this clonotype is medium-sized. This rearrangement joins TRBV2 to TRBJ2-1; 9 nucleotides match TRBD2. The V segment lost 7 bases and the J segment 3 bases; nucleotides outside the gene matches: 4. There are 14 residues in the CDR3. Germline CDR1 SNHLY, CDR2 FYNNEI. DNA of the CDR3: TGTGCCAGCATTAGCGGGAGCCACTACAATGAGCAGTTCTTC. Translated: CASISGSHYNEQFF.

This clonotype has at least ten counts. This chain connects TRBV29-1 to TRBJ2-2; maybe TRBD2 (6 bases). This CDR3 region has 14 residues. Germline V lookup: CDR1 SQVTM, CDR2 ANQGSEA. V lost 4 bases to trimming and J lost 6 bases, with 15 bases between them. CDR3 amino acids: CSVAPLTSSGELFF. In DNA form, the CDR3 reads TGCAGCGTTGCCCCCCTGACTAGTTCCGGGGAGCTGTTTTTT.

The rearrangement uses TRBV28 and TRBJ2-7; D remains unclear. The V and J ends lost 5 bases and 3 bases respectively, with 8 bases between them. The CDR3 is 12 amino acids. Germline V gene sequence: CDR1 MDHEN, CDR2 SYDVKM. The CDR3 protein is CASSRLFYEQYF. In DNA, the CDR3 is TGTGCCAGCAGTCGGTTGTTCTACGAGCAGTACTTC.

The chain has TRBV4-2 and TRBJ2-1; D is perhaps TRBD2 (7 bases). Germline assignment: CDR1 LGHNA and CDR2 YNFKEQ. Trimming shortened V by 0 bases and J by 2 bases, and 11 bases separated the two germline ends. The CDR3 sequence is 16 residues long. The CDR3 region has the DNA TGTGCCAGCAGCCAAGAGTTCGGGGGGCCCTACAATGAGCAGTTCTTC. This translates into CASSQEFGGPYNEQFF.

Relative to its sample, this clonotype is medium-sized. This sequence joins TRBV23-1 and TRBJ2-7, with D maybe TRBD1 (6 bases). TRBV23-1 is an ORF; its function is uncertain. The CDR3 has 18 amino acids. The V and J ends lost 2 bases and 1 base respectively, with 21 bases between them. The CDR3 coding sequence is TGCGCCAGCAGTCAACAACAGGGTTCCCCCGGGACATCCTACGAGCAGTACTTC. Amino acids: CASSQQQGSPGTSYEQYF.